The clone carrying this T cell receptor (beta chain) was observed a single time. Its antigen is unknown. The data stem from a study of PD-1 blockade in mismatch repair-deficient tumors. Study findings and constraints: Rapid post-treatment expansion, then contraction, generally preceding radiologic response, marked tumor-resident clones.

TCR sequencing covered a few patients who responded to pembrolizumab. CDR1 is ENHRY and CDR2 is SYGVKD in the germline V gene. This CDR3 spans 11 amino acids. V lost 0 bases to trimming and J lost 7 bases, with 4 bases between them. The repertoire was sequenced with immunoSEQ multiplex PCR; TCRdb's copy has only in-frame clones and lacks some. The repertoire holds just under 65,000 clones, with around 88% as singletons. Sequences were derived from peripheral blood, sampled 52 weeks after starting pembrolizumab. The chain couples TRBV10-3 to TRBJ2-7, with D unresolved. The sequence came from an adult with mismatch repair-deficient cancer. The CDR3 coding sequence is TGTGCCATCAGTGAGTCGAGAGAGCAGTACTTC. Encoded protein: CAISESREQYF.